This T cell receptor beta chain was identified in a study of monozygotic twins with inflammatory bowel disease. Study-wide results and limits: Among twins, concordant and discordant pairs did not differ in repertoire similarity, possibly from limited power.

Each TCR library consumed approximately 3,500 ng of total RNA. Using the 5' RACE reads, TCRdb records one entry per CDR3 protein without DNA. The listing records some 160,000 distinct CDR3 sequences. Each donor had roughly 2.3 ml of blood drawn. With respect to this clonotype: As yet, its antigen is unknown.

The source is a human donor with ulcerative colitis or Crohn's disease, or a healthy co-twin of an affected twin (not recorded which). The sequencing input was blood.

The CDR3 here is CASRGTTKNIQYF. The chain couples TRBV28 to TRBJ2-4; checking the TCRdb D call of TRBD1 is not possible without DNA. This CDR3 is 13 amino acids long. CDR1 is MDHEN and CDR2 is SYDVKM in the germline V gene.